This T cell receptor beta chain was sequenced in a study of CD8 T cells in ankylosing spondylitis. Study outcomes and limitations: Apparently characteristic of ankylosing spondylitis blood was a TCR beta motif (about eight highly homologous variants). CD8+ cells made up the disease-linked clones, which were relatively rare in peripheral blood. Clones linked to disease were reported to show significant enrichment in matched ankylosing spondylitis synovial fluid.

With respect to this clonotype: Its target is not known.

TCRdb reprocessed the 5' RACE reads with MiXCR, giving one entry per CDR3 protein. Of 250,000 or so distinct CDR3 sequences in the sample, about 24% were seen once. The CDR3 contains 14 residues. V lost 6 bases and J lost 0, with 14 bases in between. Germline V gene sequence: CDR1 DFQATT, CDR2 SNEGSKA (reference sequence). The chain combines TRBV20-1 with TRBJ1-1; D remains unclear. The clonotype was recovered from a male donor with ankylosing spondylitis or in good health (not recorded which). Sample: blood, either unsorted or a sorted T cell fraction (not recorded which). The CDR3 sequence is CSALIQPMNTEAFF. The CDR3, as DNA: TGCAGTGCCCTGATACAGCCCATGAACACTGAAGCTTTCTTT.